The 2 T cell receptor beta chains below all came from one sample that was sequenced in a study of molecular identifiers for immune sequencing clone quantification. MiXCR, run by TCRdb on the PCR reads, gives a single entry per CDR3 protein. The sample includes about 40,000 distinct CDR3 sequences, 24% of them seen just once. Input material: naive CD8+ T cells from blood, with Jurkat cell RNA spiked in. Subset defined: FACS-sorted CD8+CD4-CCR7+CD45RA+ naive T cells. These receptors originate from a human donor in good health. Some libraries in this study had Jurkat cell RNA spiked in.

At least ten counts were recorded for this clonotype. This rearrangement joins TRBV5-6 to TRBJ1-1; maybe TRBD1 (6 bases). CDR3 length: 15 amino acids. Trimming stripped 0 bases from V and 4 bases from J, with 13 bases between. Germline V gene sequence: CDR1 SGHDT, CDR2 YYEEEE. The CDR3, as DNA: TGTGCCAGCAGCTTGGGGGGGGGCGCGAGCACTGAAGCTTTCTTT. It encodes CASSLGGGASTEAFF.

In its sample, this clonotype was seen a few times. The V call is TRBV11-2, the J call TRBJ2-7; the match to TRBD2 covers 7 bases. J lost 6 bases, V lost 5 bases, and 10 bases had no gene match. Germline values: CDR1 SGHAT, CDR2 FQNNGV. This CDR3 has 14 residues. CDR3 nucleotides: TGTGCCAGCAGCCCCCCGGTTGGGGGGGGCGAGCAGTACTTC. Translated: CASSPPVGGGEQYF. Filled out from reference TRBV11-2 and TRBJ2-7, the complete variable domain reads EAGVAQSPRYKIIEKRQSVAFWCNPISGHATLYWYQQILGQGPKLLIQFQNNGVVDDSQLPKDRFSAERLKGVDSTLKIQPAKLEDSAVYLCASSPPVGGGEQYFGPGTRLTVT.